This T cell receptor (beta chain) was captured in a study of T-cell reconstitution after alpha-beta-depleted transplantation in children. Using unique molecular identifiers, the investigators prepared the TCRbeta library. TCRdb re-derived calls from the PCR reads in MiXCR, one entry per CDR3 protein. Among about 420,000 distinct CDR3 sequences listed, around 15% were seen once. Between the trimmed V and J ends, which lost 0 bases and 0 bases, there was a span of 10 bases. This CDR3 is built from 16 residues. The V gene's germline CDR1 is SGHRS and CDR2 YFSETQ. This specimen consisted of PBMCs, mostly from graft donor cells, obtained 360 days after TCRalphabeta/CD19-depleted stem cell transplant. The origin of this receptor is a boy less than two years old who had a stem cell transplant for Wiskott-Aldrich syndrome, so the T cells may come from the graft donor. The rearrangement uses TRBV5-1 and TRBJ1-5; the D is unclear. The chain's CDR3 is CASSLGVGFSNQPQHF. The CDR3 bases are TGCGCCAGCAGCTTGGGGGTGGGTTTTAGCAATCAGCCCCAGCATTTT. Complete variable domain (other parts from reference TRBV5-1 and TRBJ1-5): KAGVTQTPRYLIKTRGQQVTLSCSPISGHRSVSWYQQTPGQGLQFLFEYFSETQRNKGNFPGRFSGRQFSNSRSEMNVSTLELGDSALYLCASSLGVGFSNQPQHFGDGTRLSIL.